This T cell receptor (beta chain) was obtained from a study of T cell responses to AZD1222 COVID-19 vaccine. Study results and caveats: It was only 6 or 7 AZD1222 recipients who were seropositive at baseline.

Points on this clone: The antigen is unknown.

V lost 5 bases to trimming and J lost 7 bases, with 15 bases between them. The germline V gene encodes CDR1 MNHEY and CDR2 SMNVEV (reference sequence). This CDR3 region has 15 residues. Measured with immunoSEQ multiplex PCR; TCRdb has only the in-frame clones, and not every one. Among some 150,000 clones listed, 85% to 95% were seen once. The sample consisted of peripheral blood, taken on day 0 of MenACWY control vaccination. This clonotype originated in an adult in good health. The chain carries TRBV27 and TRBJ1-6; D unclear. The CDR3 DNA follows: TGTGCCAGCAGTCCGTGGGGTCAGGCAAATTCACCCCTCCACTTT. It is translated as CASSPWGQANSPLHF.